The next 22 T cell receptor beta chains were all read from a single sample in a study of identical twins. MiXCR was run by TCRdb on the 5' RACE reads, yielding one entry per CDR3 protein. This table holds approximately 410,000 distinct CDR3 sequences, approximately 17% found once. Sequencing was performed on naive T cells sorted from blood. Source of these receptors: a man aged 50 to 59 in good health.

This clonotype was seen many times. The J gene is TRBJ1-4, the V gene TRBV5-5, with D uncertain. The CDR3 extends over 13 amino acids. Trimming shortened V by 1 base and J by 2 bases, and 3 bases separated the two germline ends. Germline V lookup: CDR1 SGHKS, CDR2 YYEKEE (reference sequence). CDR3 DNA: TGTGCCAGCAGCTTGCCTACTAATGAAAAACTGTTTTTT. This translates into CASSLPTNEKLFF.

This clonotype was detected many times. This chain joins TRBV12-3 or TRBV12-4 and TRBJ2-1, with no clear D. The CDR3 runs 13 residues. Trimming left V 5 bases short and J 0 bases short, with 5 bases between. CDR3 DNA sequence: TGTGCCAGCAGTCGTCTCTCCTACAATGAGCAGTTCTTC. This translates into CASSRLSYNEQFF.

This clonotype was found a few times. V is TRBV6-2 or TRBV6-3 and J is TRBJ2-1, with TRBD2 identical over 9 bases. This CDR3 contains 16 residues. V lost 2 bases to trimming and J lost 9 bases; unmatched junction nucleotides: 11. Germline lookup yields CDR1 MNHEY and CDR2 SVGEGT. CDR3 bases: TGTGCCAGCAGTTACCCGAGGCGGGAGGGCCTCGGTGAGCAGTTCTTC. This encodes CASSYPRREGLGEQFF.

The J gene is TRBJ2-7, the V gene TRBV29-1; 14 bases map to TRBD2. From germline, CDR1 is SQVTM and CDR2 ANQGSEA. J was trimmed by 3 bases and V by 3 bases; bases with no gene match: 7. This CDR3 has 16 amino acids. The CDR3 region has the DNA TGCAGCGTTGACAGAGGGGGACTAGCGGGAGTCTACGAGCAGTACTTC. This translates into CSVDRGGLAGVYEQYF.

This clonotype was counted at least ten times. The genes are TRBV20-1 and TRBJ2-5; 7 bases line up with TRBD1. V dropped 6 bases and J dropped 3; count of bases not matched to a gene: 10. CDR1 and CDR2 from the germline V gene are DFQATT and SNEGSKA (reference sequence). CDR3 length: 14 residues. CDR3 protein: CSAPTGLGEETQYF. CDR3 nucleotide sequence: TGCAGTGCACCGACAGGGTTGGGGGAAGAGACCCAGTACTTC.

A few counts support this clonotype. The CDR3 nucleotides are TGTGCCATCAGTGACCGTGGGAGCCAAAACATTCAGTACTTC. It translates to CAISDRGSQNIQYF. V and J are TRBV10-3 and TRBJ2-4; D perhaps matches TRBD2 (5 bases). Germline assignment: CDR1 ENHRY and CDR2 SYGVKD. CDR3 length equals 14 residues. Trimming left V 3 bases short and J 5 bases short, with 11 bases between.

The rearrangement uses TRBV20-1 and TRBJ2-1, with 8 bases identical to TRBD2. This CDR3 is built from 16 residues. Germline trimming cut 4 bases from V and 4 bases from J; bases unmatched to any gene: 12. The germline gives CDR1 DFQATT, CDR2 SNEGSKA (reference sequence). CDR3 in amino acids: CSATSRGGGRYNEQFF. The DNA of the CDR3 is TGCAGTGCTACTAGCCGGGGGGGGGGCCGGTACAATGAGCAGTTCTTC.

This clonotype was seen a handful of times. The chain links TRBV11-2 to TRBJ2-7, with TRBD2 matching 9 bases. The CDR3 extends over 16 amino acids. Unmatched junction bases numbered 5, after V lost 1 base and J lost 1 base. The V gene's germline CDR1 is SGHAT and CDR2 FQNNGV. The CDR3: CASSLGVAGVSYEQYF. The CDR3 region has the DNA TGTGCCAGCAGCTTAGGGGTAGCGGGGGTTTCCTACGAGCAGTACTTC.

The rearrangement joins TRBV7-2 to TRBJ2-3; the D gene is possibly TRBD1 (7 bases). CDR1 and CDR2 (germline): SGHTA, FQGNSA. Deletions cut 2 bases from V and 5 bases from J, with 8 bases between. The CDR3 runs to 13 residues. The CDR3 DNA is TGTGCCAGCAGCTTACAGGGGGGAGATACGCAGTATTTT. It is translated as CASSLQGGDTQYF. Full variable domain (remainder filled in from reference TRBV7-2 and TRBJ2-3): GAGVSQSPSNKVTEKGKDVELRCDPISGHTALYWYRQSLGQGLEFLIYFQGNSAPDKSGLPSDRFSAERTGGSVSTLTIQRTQQEDSAVYLCASSLQGGDTQYFGPGTRLTVL.

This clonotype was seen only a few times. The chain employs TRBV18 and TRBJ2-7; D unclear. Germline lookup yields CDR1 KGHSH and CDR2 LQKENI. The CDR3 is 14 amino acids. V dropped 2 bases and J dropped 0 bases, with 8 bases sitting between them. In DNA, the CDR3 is TGTGCCAGCTCACCAGGCAGGTCCTCCTACGAGCAGTACTTC. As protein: CASSPGRSSYEQYF. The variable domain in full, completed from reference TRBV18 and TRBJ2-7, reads NAGVMQNPRHLVRRRGQEARLRCSPMKGHSHVYWYRQLPEEGLKFMVYLQKENIIDESGMPKERFSAEFPKEGPSILRIQQVVRGDSAAYFCASSPGRSSYEQYFGPGTRLTVT.

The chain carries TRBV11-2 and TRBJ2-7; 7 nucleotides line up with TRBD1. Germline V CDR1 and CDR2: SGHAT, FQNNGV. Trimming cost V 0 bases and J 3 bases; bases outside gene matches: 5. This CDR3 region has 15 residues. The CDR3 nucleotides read TGTGCCAGCAGCTTAGAAGGGGGCGGAAACTACGAGCAGTACTTC. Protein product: CASSLEGGGNYEQYF.

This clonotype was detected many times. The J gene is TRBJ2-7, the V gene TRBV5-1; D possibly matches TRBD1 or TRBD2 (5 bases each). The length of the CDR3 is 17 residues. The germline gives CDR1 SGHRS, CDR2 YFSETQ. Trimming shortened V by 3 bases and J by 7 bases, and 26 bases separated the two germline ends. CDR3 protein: CASSSLEGPTFGTEQYF. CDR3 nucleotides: TGCGCCAGCAGCTCCCTCGAGGGCCCTACTTTCGGGACGGAGCAGTACTTC.

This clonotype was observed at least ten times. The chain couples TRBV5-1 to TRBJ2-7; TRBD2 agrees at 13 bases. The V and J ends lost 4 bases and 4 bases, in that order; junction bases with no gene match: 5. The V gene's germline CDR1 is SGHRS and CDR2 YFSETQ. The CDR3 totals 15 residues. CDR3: CASSPETSGGYEQYF. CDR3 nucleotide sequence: TGCGCCAGCAGCCCCGAGACTAGCGGGGGGTACGAGCAGTACTTC.

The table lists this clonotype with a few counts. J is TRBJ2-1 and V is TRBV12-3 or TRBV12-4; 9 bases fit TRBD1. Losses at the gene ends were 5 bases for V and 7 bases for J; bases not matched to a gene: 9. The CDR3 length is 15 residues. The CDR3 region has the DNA TGTGCCAGCAGTCTTCCGGGACAGGGTGTAAATGAGCAGTTCTTC. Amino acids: CASSLPGQGVNEQFF.

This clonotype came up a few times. The CDR3 sequence is CASSLDSGRYEQYF. The CDR3 DNA follows: TGTGCCAGCAGCTTAGATAGCGGGAGGTACGAGCAGTACTTC. V usage is TRBV7-2 and J usage is TRBJ2-7; 10 nucleotides line up with TRBD2. The trim removed 1 base at V and 4 bases at J, leaving 1 base unmatched. Germline V gene data show CDR1 as SGHTA and CDR2 as FQGNSA. The CDR3 loop spans 14 amino acids.

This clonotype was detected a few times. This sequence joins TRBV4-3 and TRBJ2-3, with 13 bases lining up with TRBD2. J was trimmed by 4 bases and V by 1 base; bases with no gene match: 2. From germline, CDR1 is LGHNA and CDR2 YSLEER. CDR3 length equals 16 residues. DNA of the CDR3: TGCGCCAGCAGCCAAGGTGGACTAGCGGGAGCAGATACGCAGTATTTT. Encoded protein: CASSQGGLAGADTQYF.

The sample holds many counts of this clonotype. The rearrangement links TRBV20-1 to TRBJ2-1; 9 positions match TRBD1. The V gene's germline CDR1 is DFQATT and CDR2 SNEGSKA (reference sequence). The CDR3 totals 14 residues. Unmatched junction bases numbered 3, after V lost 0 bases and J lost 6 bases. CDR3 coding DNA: TGCAGTGCTAGAGACCGGGACAGGGTCAATGAGCAGTTCTTC. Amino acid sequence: CSARDRDRVNEQFF.

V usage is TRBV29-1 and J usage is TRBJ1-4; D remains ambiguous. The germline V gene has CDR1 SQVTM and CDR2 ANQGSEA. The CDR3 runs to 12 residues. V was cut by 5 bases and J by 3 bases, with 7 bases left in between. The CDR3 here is CSVLEPNEKLFF. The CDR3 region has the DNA TGCAGCGTTCTGGAGCCTAATGAAAAACTGTTTTTT.

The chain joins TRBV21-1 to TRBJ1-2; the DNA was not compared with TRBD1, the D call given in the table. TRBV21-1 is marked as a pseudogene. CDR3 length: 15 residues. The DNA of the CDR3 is TGTGCCAGCAGCAAAAAACCGACAGGAGTCTATGGCTACACCTTC. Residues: CASSKKPTGVYGYTF.

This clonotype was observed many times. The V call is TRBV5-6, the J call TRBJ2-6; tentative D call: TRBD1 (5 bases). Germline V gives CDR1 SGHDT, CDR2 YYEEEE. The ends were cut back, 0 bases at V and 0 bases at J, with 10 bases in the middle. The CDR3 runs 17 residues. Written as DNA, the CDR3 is TGTGCCAGCAGCTTGGCAGGGATCAGCTCTGGGGCCAACGTCCTGACTTTC. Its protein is CASSLAGISSGANVLTF.

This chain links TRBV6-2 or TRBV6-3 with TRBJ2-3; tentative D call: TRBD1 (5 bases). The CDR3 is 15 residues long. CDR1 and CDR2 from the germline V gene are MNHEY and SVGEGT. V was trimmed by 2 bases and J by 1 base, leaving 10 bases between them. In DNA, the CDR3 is TGTGCCAGCAGTTACCCGGACATTGGCACAGATACGCAGTATTTT. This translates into CASSYPDIGTDTQYF.

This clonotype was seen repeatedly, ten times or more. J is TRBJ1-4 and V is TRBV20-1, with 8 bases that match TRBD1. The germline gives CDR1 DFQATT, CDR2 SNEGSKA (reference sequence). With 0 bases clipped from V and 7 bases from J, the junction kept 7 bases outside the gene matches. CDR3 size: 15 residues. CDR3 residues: CSARDSQGAGEKLFF. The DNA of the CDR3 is TGCAGTGCTAGAGACTCGCAGGGGGCGGGTGAAAAACTGTTTTTT.